Each of the 8 T cell receptor beta chains below was sequenced from the same sample in a study of response to subunit inactivated influenza vaccine. MiXCR, run by TCRdb on the RT-PCR reads, gives a single entry per CDR3 protein. This table has about 570,000 distinct CDR3 sequences, approximately 10% appearing once. The same sample was also used in a study of T cells expressing NK-cell markers. That source notes: The authors made TCR beta cDNA libraries by 5'RACE template switching. This switching added a universal primer site and UMIs.

The sequences come from PBMCs from blood, collected on the day of vaccination. The origin of the receptors is a man aged 50-60 years who received an inactivated influenza vaccine.

The gene calls are TRBV30 and TRBJ1-2; a weak D match, TRBD1 (5 bases). Per germline, CDR1 GTSNPN and CDR2 SVGIG (reference sequence). V was trimmed by 4 bases and J by 0 bases, leaving 12 bases between them. This CDR3 is built from 14 residues. The CDR3 reads CAWTRQQANYGYTF. CDR3 coding DNA: TGTGCCTGGACCCGACAGCAAGCTAACTATGGCTACACCTTC.

This clonotype has more than one count but fewer than ten. This chain links TRBV12-3 or TRBV12-4 with TRBJ2-7, with 8 bases aligning to TRBD2. The CDR3 length is 13 residues. J was trimmed by 3 bases and V by 5 bases; bases with no gene match: 3. CDR3 region: CASSILAVYEQYF. The CDR3 region has the DNA TGTGCCAGCAGTATACTAGCGGTCTACGAGCAGTACTTC.

In this sample, this clonotype turned up a few times. This chain links TRBV6-5 with TRBJ2-7; either TRBD1 or TRBD2 may supply D (5 bases each). Germline V gene sequence: CDR1 MNHEY, CDR2 SVGAGI. V dropped 0 bases and J dropped 1 base, with 10 bases sitting between them. CDR3 length: 15 amino acids. The CDR3 region is CASSYSWDESYEQYF. The CDR3 DNA follows: TGTGCCAGCAGTTACTCCTGGGACGAGTCCTACGAGCAGTACTTC.

This clonotype has more than one count but fewer than ten. The chain couples TRBV20-1 to TRBJ1-2, with 7 bases identical to TRBD1. The CDR3 runs 15 residues. Germline CDR1 reads DFQATT; CDR2 reads SNEGSKA (reference sequence). J lost 4 bases, V lost 3 bases, and 11 bases had no gene match. CDR3 bases: TGCAGTGCTAGTCCCCGAGGGGGCAGCCTCTATGGCTACACCTTC. This codes for CSASPRGGSLYGYTF.

This clonotype has at least ten counts. The chain is built from TRBV7-2 and TRBJ2-1; possibly TRBD1 for D (6 bases). V lost 1 base to trimming and J lost 8 bases, with 9 bases between them. Germline values: CDR1 SGHTA, CDR2 FQGNSA. The CDR3 runs 13 residues. CDR3 in DNA: TGTGCCAGCAGCTTAGAACAGGGTTATGAGCAGTTCTTC. It codes for CASSLEQGYEQFF. The full variable domain, with the rest looked up from reference TRBV7-2 and TRBJ2-1, is GAGVSQSPSNKVTEKGKDVELRCDPISGHTALYWYRQSLGQGLEFLIYFQGNSAPDKSGLPSDRFSAERTGGSVSTLTIQRTQQEDSAVYLCASSLEQGYEQFFGPGTRLTVL.

This clonotype was seen many times. The J gene is TRBJ1-6, the V gene TRBV7-9; D not certain. The V gene's germline CDR1 is SEHNR and CDR2 FQNEAQ (reference sequence). This CDR3 spans 16 amino acids. V lost 0 bases, J lost 9 bases, and 15 bases lay in between. For the CDR3, the DNA is TGTGCCAGCAGCTTAGCGCCGATGGCAGCAGGTTCACCCCTCCACTTT. It specifies CASSLAPMAAGSPLHF.

The chain uses TRBV12-3 or TRBV12-4 and TRBJ2-7, with TRBD1 matching over 7 bases. After removal of 2 bases from V and 3 bases from J, the junction contained 1 base not matched to a gene. This CDR3 comprises 13 residues. CDR3 region: CASSLQGVYEQYF. The CDR3 nucleotides are TGTGCCAGCAGTTTACAGGGGGTCTACGAGCAGTACTTC.

The J gene is TRBJ2-2, the V gene TRBV15; TRBD2 agrees at 9 bases. Trimming removed 0 bases from V and 5 bases from J; junction bases left unmatched: 4. CDR3 length: 16 residues. Germline V gene lookup returns CDR1 LNHNV and CDR2 YYDKDF (reference sequence). The DNA for the CDR3 is TGTGCCACCAGCAGAGAGCGGGGGGGCTTAACCGGGGAGCTGTTTTTT. The encoded protein is CATSRERGGLTGELFF.